This T cell receptor beta chain comes out of a study of beta chain features in type 1 diabetes (dated by TCRdb to about 2018). As for the study more broadly: Patients and healthy donors did not differ in mean age, gender distribution, total cell number or subset yield. A total of 90 million to 140 million sorted cells were examined across all samples, and RNA yield correlated strongly with the number of cells per subset. The study compared the TCRB repertoires of sorted circulating CD4+ T cell subsets in recently diagnosed type 1 diabetes patients with those in matched healthy donors. Whereas all 28 donors provided naive and central memory subsets, regulatory and stem cell-like memory subsets were isolated from just 8 patients and about 8 healthy donors.

All of the isolated RNA was reverse transcribed with the High Capacity cDNA Reverse Transcription Kit, so expressed TCRB transcripts were sequenced. Naive, central memory and regulatory T cell samples underwent deep immunoSEQ sequencing, averaging about 3.57 million total reads per sample. Sorted cells were lysed in RLT buffer and RNA was extracted with DNase-treated RNeasy Micro or Mini kits, depending on cell number. To prevent cross-contamination, each cell subset was processed individually, whereas patient and healthy donor samples were processed jointly. TCRB sequences were amplified from cDNA with the immunoSEQ multiplex PCR, producing 87-bp fragments spanning the CDR3 region. The amplicons were sequenced using the Illumina HiSeq platform. The original pipeline was this. Synthetic template baselines were used to correct PCR bias computationally, reads within Hamming distance 2 were collapsed together, and singletons that could not be merged were discarded. By aligning reads against IMGT, V, D and J genes, CDR3 length, and insertions or deletions at six rearrangement sites were assigned. Within each subset, clonotype counts were normalized to the number of sorted cells before true diversity and Gini coefficients were calculated with the tcR R package. Repertoire sharing was quantified using the overlap coefficient calculated on TCRB nucleotide sequences. As a proxy for the pre-selection repertoire, out-of-frame TCRB sequences from naive cells were analyzed. TCRdb stores this immuneACCESS table with in-frame sequences only. Part of the clones is absent; in the studies checked, under half of the shortfall reflects unresolved V genes, and no reason is known for the rest. Clone size and V and J calls were adopted from that table, with D and trimming inferred from the DNA. This sample gives 280,000 or so clones in total; roughly 15% of them show up just once. Roughly 0.015% of the sample belongs to the ten largest clones.

Germline trimming amounts to 1 base on V and 4 bases on J, with 2 as the count of junction bases outside the gene matches. CDR1 and CDR2 are read off the germline V gene as SGHTA and FQGNSA. The CDR3 holds 15 amino acids from the cysteine to the phenylalanine. The only DNA kept is the CDR3, 45 bases in frame from the first base. For this clone: What this receptor recognizes is not known. The input lacks base qualities; no much larger clone sits a single base away.

Study-wide conclusions, independent of this receptor: PCR may preferentially amplify shorter templates, but because patient and control samples were amplified and corrected together, any resulting skew would affect both groups equally. Fewer insertions and more nucleotide deletions at VDJ recombination sites were observed in patients with type 1 diabetes, implying thymic rearrangement abnormalities. HLA sub-analyses involved small numbers of individuals, so any influence of HLA type on TCRB rearrangement remained unresolved. The naive, central memory and regulatory TCRB repertoires appeared to resemble one another more closely among patients than among healthy donors. Because cDNA was sequenced instead of genomic DNA, activated cells with high expression could be over-represented, although the groups did not differ in activation or CD3 levels. In all four CD4+ subsets, TCRB CDR3 length was moderately but significantly shorter in type 1 diabetes patients.

Each donor gave one peripheral blood draw, averaging approximately 0.12 L, which was collected into heparinised tubes. A BD FACSAria II was used to sort naive, central memory, regulatory and stem cell-like memory CD4+ T cells with a panel that included CD45RO, CCR7, CD25, CD127, CD95 and CD27. Purity was above 95% for every sorted population. PBMCs were separated immediately by Lymphoprep density gradient centrifugation and were stained directly, without being cultured. So that batch effects would be minimized, each experiment stained and sorted samples in pairs, pairing one healthy donor with one patient.

Sequenced input: naive CD4+ T cells from blood. The sample's cell subset or site label is to be understood as: true naive CD4+ T cells. This receptor was taken from a man between 18 and 29 years old with type 1 diabetes. The chain joins TRBV7-2 to TRBJ2-3; the central 10 bases match TRBD2. The bases are TGTGCCAGCAGCTTAGTGGGGACTAGCGCAGATACGCAGTATTTT. Translation gives CASSLVGTSADTQYF.